This is a list of T cell receptor beta chains from one sample in a study of beta chain features in type 1 diabetes. Clones were sequenced by immunoSEQ multiplex PCR, and TCRdb holds only the in-frame ones, with some missing. Of 810,000 or so clones in the sample, 15% to 20% were seen once. Sequencing was performed on naive CD4+ T cells from blood. The receptors derive from a woman under 30 in good health. The conserved cysteine and the conserved F or W are not part of the CDR3 here. Each record gives: CDR3 protein, J gene, V gene.

CDR3 protein: ASCSAGGNEQY
J gene: TRBJ2-7
V gene: TRBV10-2

CDR3 protein: ASSPFPVGEQY
J gene: TRBJ2-7
V gene: TRBV7-3

CDR3 protein: ASSLGTGVGEQY
J gene: TRBJ2-7
V gene: TRBV28

CDR3 protein: ASSFGGTGGDTDTQY
J gene: TRBJ2-3
V gene: TRBV7-6

CDR3 protein: ASSLMGLSSYEQY
J gene: TRBJ2-7
V gene: TRBV7-2

CDR3 protein: ASSPGLRNYNEQF
J gene: TRBJ2-1
V gene: TRBV9

CDR3 protein: TSRGRSNQPQH
J gene: TRBJ1-5
V gene: TRBV28

CDR3 protein: ASSATGAEGYT
J gene: TRBJ1-2
V gene: TRBV13

CDR3 protein: ASSFLGRWEQF
J gene: TRBJ2-1
V gene: TRBV11-2

CDR3 protein: ATATGTVNYGYT
J gene: TRBJ1-2
V gene: TRBV18

CDR3 protein: ASRGPGHGYGYT
J gene: TRBJ1-2
V gene: TRBV27

CDR3 protein: ASSLEVRYNEQF
J gene: TRBJ2-1
V gene: TRBV7-8

CDR3 protein: ASSFRFERTEQY
J gene: TRBJ2-7
V gene: TRBV27

CDR3 protein: ASSLRRTGVETQY
J gene: TRBJ2-5
V gene: TRBV27

CDR3 protein: ASSPRWEKLF
J gene: TRBJ1-4
V gene: TRBV10-2

CDR3 protein: ASSLPSGGTNSYEQY
J gene: TRBJ2-7
V gene: TRBV7-9

CDR3 protein: ASTGVAYEQY
J gene: TRBJ2-7
V gene: TRBV2

CDR3 protein: ASSLIRTLRGKQGRQPQH
J gene: TRBJ1-5
V gene: TRBV28

CDR3 protein: ASVTGVSNQPQH
J gene: TRBJ1-5
V gene: TRBV7-9

CDR3 protein: ASSSGPGPLQY
J gene: TRBJ2-4
V gene: TRBV28

CDR3 protein: ASSTPDTQY
J gene: TRBJ2-3
V gene: TRBV7-9

CDR3 protein: ASSEAGLPYEQY
J gene: TRBJ2-7
V gene: TRBV25-1

CDR3 protein: ASSQVRGSWDTQY
J gene: TRBJ2-3
V gene: TRBV4-2

CDR3 protein: ASMGTRDYEQY
J gene: TRBJ2-7
V gene: TRBV28

CDR3 protein: ASSSRDSTTGELF
J gene: TRBJ2-2
V gene: TRBV11-3

CDR3 protein: ASSPGRDQPQH
J gene: TRBJ1-5
V gene: TRBV18

CDR3 protein: ASSLSGYNLSSGNTIY
J gene: TRBJ1-3
V gene: TRBV7-2

CDR3 protein: ASSQDRGGSYNEQF
J gene: TRBJ2-1
V gene: TRBV14

CDR3 protein: ASSVDISGNTIY
J gene: TRBJ1-3
V gene: TRBV9

CDR3 protein: ASSPGQGFYQPQH
J gene: TRBJ1-5
V gene: TRBV19

CDR3 protein: ASTSAPGLAKNIQY
J gene: TRBJ2-4
V gene: TRBV7-9

CDR3 protein: ASSLVPTTSGSRNEQF
J gene: TRBJ2-1
V gene: TRBV11-2

CDR3 protein: ASSFPGGKRNTEAF
J gene: TRBJ1-1
V gene: TRBV28

CDR3 protein: ASSFWAGYT
J gene: TRBJ1-2
V gene: TRBV28

CDR3 protein: ASSASGTTNTGELF
J gene: TRBJ2-2
V gene: TRBV9

CDR3 protein: ASSQEDRSLGRETQY
J gene: TRBJ2-5
V gene: TRBV4-2

CDR3 protein: ASSPTLEAGYNEQF
J gene: TRBJ2-1
V gene: TRBV18

CDR3 protein: ASSLGGSYEQY
J gene: -
V gene: TRBV28

CDR3 protein: ASKLELAASYNEQF
J gene: TRBJ2-1
V gene: TRBV4-3

CDR3 protein: AVRELYGEQY
J gene: TRBJ2-7
V gene: TRBV27

CDR3 protein: ASSQGGQSTTNEKLF
J gene: TRBJ1-4
V gene: TRBV4-2